This TCR beta chain was recovered during a study of T cell changes during pregnancy in multiple sclerosis. Germline values: CDR1 SGHTA, CDR2 FQGNSA. V was pared by 6 bases and J by 0 bases, with 1 base of the junction left unmatched. The CDR3 totals 15 residues. Produced via immunoSEQ multiplex PCR; TCRdb's table is partial and in-frame only. The repertoire holds about 45,000 clones, with less than 95% as singletons. A remark on this clone: Within the sample, other DNA sequences also encode this same CDR3.

Sequencing used CD4+ T cells from peripheral blood mononuclear cells, obtained in the third trimester of pregnancy. The V and J genes are TRBV7-2 and TRBJ2-3, with TRBD2 matching 12 bases. This clonotype was obtained from a female donor with multiple sclerosis, enrolled in a pregnancy study. The CDR3 loop is CASRLAGGSTDTQYF. For the CDR3, the DNA is TGTGCCAGCAGGCTAGCGGGAGGGAGCACAGATACGCAGTATTTT. Variable domain in full (rest from reference TRBV7-2 and TRBJ2-3): GAGVSQSPSNKVTEKGKDVELRCDPISGHTALYWYRQSLGQGLEFLIYFQGNSAPDKSGLPSDRFSAERTGGSVSTLTIQRTQQEDSAVYLCASRLAGGSTDTQYFGPGTRLTVL.